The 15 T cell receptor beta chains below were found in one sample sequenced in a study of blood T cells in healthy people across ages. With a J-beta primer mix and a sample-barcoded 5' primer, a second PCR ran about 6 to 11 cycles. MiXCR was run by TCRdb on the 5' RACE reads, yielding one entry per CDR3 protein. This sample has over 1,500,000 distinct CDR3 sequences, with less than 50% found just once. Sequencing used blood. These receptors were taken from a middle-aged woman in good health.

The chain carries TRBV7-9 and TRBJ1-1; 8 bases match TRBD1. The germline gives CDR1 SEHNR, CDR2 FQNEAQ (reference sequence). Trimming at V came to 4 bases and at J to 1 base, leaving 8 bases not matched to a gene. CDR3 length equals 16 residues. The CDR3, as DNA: TGTGCCAGCAGCTCGGCAGGGGACAGGCAGAACACTGAAGCTTTCTTT. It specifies CASSSAGDRQNTEAFF.

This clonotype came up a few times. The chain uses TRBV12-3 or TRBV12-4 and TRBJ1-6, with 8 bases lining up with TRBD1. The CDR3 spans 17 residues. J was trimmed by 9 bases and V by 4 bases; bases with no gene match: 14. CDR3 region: CASSSKTRGQGSSPLHF. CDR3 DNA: TGTGCCAGCAGTTCTAAAACCAGGGGGCAAGGGAGTTCACCCCTCCACTTT.

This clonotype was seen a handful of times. CDR3 coding DNA: TGCGCCAGCAGCCTCGGGACAGCTAATGGCTACACCTTC. This translates into CASSLGTANGYTF. The chain couples TRBV5-1 to TRBJ1-2, with 7 bases identical to TRBD1. The CDR3 consists of 13 residues. V lost 4 bases, J lost 6 bases, and 6 bases stayed unmatched. CDR1 is SGHRS, CDR2 YFSETQ, per germline.

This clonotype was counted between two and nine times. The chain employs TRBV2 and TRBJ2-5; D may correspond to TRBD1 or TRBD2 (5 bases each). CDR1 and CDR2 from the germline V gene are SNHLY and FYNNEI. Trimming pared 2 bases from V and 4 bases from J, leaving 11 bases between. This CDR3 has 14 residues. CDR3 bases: TGTGCCAGCAGTGAAAGCTTGGGGACAGAGACCCAGTACTTC. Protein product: CASSESLGTETQYF. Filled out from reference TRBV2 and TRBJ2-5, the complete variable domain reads EPEVTQTPSHQVTQMGQEVILRCVPISNHLYFYWYRQILGQKVEFLVSFYNNEISEKSEIFDDQFSVERPDGSNFTLKIRSTKLEDSAMYFCASSESLGTETQYFGPGTRLLVL.

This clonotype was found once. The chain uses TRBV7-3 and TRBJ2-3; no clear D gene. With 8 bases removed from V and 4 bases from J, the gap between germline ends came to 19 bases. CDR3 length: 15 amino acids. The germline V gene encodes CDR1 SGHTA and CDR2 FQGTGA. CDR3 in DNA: TGTGCCAGCTCAACGGATGGGCAGGTCGCAGATACGCAGTATTTT. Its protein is CASSTDGQVADTQYF.

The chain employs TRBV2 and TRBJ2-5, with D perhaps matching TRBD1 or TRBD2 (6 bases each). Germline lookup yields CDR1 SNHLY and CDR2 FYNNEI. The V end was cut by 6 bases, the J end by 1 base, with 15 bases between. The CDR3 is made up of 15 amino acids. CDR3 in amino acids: CASSKEGVVQETQYF. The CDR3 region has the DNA TGTGCCAGCAGCAAGGAGGGGGTGGTCCAAGAGACCCAGTACTTC. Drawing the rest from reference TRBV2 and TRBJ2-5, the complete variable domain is EPEVTQTPSHQVTQMGQEVILRCVPISNHLYFYWYRQILGQKVEFLVSFYNNEISEKSEIFDDQFSVERPDGSNFTLKIRSTKLEDSAMYFCASSKEGVVQETQYFGPGTRLLVL.

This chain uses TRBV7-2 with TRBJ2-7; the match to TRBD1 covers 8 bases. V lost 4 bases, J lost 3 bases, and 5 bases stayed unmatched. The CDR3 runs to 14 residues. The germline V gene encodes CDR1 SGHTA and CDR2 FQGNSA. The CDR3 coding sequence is TGTGCCAGCAGCTCGGGACAGGTAAACTACGAGCAGTACTTC. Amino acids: CASSSGQVNYEQYF.

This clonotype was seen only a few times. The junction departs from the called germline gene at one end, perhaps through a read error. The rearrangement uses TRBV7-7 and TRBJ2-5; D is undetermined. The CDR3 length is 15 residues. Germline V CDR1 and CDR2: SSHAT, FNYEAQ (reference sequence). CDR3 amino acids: CASSTEVRVGETQYF. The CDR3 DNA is TGTGCTAGCAGCACCGAAGTGCGAGTGGGTGAGACCCAGTACTTC.

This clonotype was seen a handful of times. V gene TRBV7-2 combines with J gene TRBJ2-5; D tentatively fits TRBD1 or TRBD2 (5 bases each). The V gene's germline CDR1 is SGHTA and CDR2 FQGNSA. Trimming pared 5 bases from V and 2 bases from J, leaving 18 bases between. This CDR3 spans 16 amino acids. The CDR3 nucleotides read TGTGCCAGCAGCCCCTCCGGGACCCGGGGTCAAGAGACCCAGTACTTC. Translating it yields CASSPSGTRGQETQYF.

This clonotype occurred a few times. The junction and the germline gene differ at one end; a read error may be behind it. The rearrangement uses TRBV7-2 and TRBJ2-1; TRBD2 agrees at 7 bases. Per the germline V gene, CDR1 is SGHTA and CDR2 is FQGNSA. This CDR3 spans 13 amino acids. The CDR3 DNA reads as TGTGCCAGCACCTTAATCAGCGGGGTCTTGCCGTTCTTC. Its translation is CASTLISGVLPFF.

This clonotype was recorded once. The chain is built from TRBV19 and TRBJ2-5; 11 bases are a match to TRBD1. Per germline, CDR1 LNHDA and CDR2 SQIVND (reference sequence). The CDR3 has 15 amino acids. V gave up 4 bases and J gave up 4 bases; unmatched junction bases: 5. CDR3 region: CASSTGTGGGETQYF. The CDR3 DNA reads TGTGCCAGTAGTACCGGGACAGGGGGAGGAGAGACCCAGTACTTC.

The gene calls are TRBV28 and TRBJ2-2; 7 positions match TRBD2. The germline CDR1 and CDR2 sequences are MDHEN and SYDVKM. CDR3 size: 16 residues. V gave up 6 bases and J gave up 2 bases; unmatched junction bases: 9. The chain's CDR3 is CASSPLGEGNTGELFF. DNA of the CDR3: TGTGCCAGCAGCCCTCTGGGGGAGGGAAACACCGGGGAGCTGTTTTTT.

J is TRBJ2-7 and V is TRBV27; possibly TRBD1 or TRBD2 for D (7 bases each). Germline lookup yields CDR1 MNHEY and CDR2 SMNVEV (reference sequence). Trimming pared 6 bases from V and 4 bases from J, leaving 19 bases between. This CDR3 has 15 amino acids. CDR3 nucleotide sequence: TGTGCCAGCAGCGCAGGGGGGGGCTTGACTTACGAGCAGTACTTC. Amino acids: CASSAGGGLTYEQYF.

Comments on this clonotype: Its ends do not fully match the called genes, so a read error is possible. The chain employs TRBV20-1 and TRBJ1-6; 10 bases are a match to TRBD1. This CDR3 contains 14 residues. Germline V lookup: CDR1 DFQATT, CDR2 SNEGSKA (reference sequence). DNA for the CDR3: TGCGGTGCTCGACAGGGGGCTTATAATTCACCCCTCCACTTT. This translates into CGARQGAYNSPLHF.

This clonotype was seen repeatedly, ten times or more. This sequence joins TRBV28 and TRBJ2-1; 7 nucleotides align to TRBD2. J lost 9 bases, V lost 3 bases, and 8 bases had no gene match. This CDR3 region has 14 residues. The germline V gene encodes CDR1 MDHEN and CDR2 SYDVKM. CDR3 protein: CASSFGGGKVEQFF. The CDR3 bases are TGTGCCAGCAGTTTTGGGGGGGGGAAGGTTGAGCAGTTCTTC.